The sequence of this TCR beta chain was determined in a study of T cells in localized non-small cell lung cancer. By sample fraction, this clone is medium-sized. Generated by immunoSEQ multiplex PCR, the TCRdb table keeps only in-frame clones and is missing some. This table holds about 52,000 clones, roughly 80% found once. Trimming took off 3 bases at V and 0 bases at J, with 9 bases between the two ends. The CDR3 sequence is 14 residues long. Germline V gene sequence: CDR1 MDHEN, CDR2 SYDVKM. The chain links TRBV28 to TRBJ2-7; either TRBD1 or TRBD2 may fit D (5 bases each). The clonotype was recovered from a woman aged 40-69 years with stage II lung adenocarcinoma. Here the sequenced sample was PBMCs, taken before any cancer treatment. The CDR3 bases are TGTGCCAGCAGTTTTTCAGGGAGCTCCTACGAGCAGTACTTC. Its protein is CASSFSGSSYEQYF.